The T cell receptor beta chain described here comes from a study of blood T cell repertoires in COVID-19. Overall study: Researchers got acute and convalescent COVID-19 samples from the United States, Italy and Spain. Sources were T cells, B-cell-depleted T cells, or PBMCs; the material itself was cDNA or gDNA.

Authors' analysis steps: Reference gene primer amplification gave nucleated cell count estimates. Repertoires were generated with immunoSEQ multiplex PCR, while TCRdb's copy carries only in-frame clones and drops some. From that table come the V and J calls and clone size; the DNA was used to work out D and trimming. This table holds approximately 150,000 clones, 85% to 90% found once. The ends lost 4 bases at V and 7 bases at J; junction bases unmatched: 13. The CDR3 runs 16 residues. CDR1 LNHDA and CDR2 SQIVND come from the germline V gene (reference sequence). The chain is built from TRBV19 and TRBJ2-1; TRBD2 agrees at 7 bases. This receptor was taken from a man aged 50 to 60 who had recovered from COVID-19. Specimen: peripheral blood. CDR3 nucleotides: TGTGCCAGTAGTACCACTATGGGGAGGGCAGGGAATGAGCAGTTCTTC. Protein product: CASSTTMGRAGNEQFF. Full variable domain (remainder filled in from reference TRBV19 and TRBJ2-1): DGGITQSPKYLFRKEGQNVTLSCEQNLNHDAMYWYRQDPGQGLRLIYYSQIVNDFQKGDIAEGYSVSREKKESFPLTVTSAQKNPTAFYLCASSTTMGRAGNEQFFGPGTRLTVL.